The 15 T cell receptor beta chains listed next were all sequenced from one sample in a study of identical twins. Each CDR3 protein is one row after TCRdb ran MiXCR on the 5' RACE reads. The sample lists roughly 1,500,000 distinct CDR3 sequences, roughly a third occurring once. The sequenced sample was cord blood. These receptors were collected from a newborn girl in good health.

In the case of this clonotype: A much larger clonotype is one base distant, so this may be a read error. This chain uses TRBV6-2 or TRBV6-3 with TRBJ2-3; tentatively, D is TRBD2 (5 bases). Looked up from germline, CDR1 is MNHEY and CDR2 is SVGEGT. The ends were cut back, 4 bases at V and 2 bases at J, with 13 bases in the middle. The CDR3 runs 15 residues. This chain's CDR3 is CASSFREEPTDTQYF. CDR3 DNA: TGTGCCAGCAGTTTTCGGGAAGAACCCACAGATACGCAGTATTTT.

The chain joins TRBV6-1 to TRBJ1-5; 7 bases are shared with TRBD1. J lost 5 bases, V lost 6 bases, and 10 bases had no gene match. Germline-derived CDR1 and CDR2 are MNHNS and SASEGT. CDR3 length: 15 residues. The CDR3: CASRRTGAVDQPQHF. The CDR3 coding sequence is TGTGCCAGCAGGAGAACAGGGGCTGTTGATCAGCCCCAGCATTTT.

This clonotype was found a few times. This rearrangement joins TRBV7-9 to TRBJ2-1, with TRBD1 as a possible D gene (6 bases). The germline gives CDR1 SEHNR, CDR2 FQNEAQ (reference sequence). The ends were cut back, 5 bases at V and 7 bases at J, with 18 bases in the middle. The CDR3 is 15 residues long. The CDR3 region is CASSAPYRDENEQFF. The CDR3 bases are TGTGCCAGCAGCGCCCCCTACAGGGACGAGAATGAGCAGTTCTTC.

V is TRBV21-1 and J is TRBJ1-4; the table's D gene call, TRBD1, was not cross checked with the DNA. TRBV21-1 is annotated as a pseudogene. The CDR3 totals 18 residues. The CDR3 protein is CASSTGGPTGTFNEKLFF. The CDR3 nucleotides read TGTGCCAGCAGCACGGGGGGTCCGACAGGGACCTTTAATGAAAAACTGTTTTTT.

This sequence joins TRBV7-9 and TRBJ2-3; D remains ambiguous. CDR3 length: 13 amino acids. Germline V gives CDR1 SEHNR, CDR2 FQNEAQ (reference sequence). Trimming left V 4 bases short and J 10 bases short, with 15 bases between. CDR3: CASSSKLRIAQYF. Written as DNA, the CDR3 is TGTGCCAGCAGCTCGAAACTAAGAATTGCGCAGTATTTT.

The chain carries TRBV12-3 or TRBV12-4 and TRBJ1-5; D gene uncertain. Trimming pared 6 bases from V and 3 bases from J, leaving 9 bases between. This CDR3 has 13 amino acids. CDR3 DNA sequence: TGTGCCAGCAGACCAGCGAACAATCAGCCCCAGCATTTT. Its translation is CASRPANNQPQHF.

This clonotype was counted a few times. The rearrangement links TRBV12-3 or TRBV12-4 to TRBJ1-2; 12 nucleotides line up with TRBD1. The CDR3 spans 15 residues. V trimming: 2 bases; J trimming: 6 bases; junction bases outside the gene matches: 4. The CDR3 bases are TGTGCCAGCAGTTTACCGGGACAGGGGGCGAATGGCTACACCTTC. It encodes CASSLPGQGANGYTF.

This clonotype came up many times. The V gene is TRBV12-5, the J gene TRBJ2-1; 11 bases line up with TRBD2. V shed 3 bases, J shed 5 bases, and the junction held 3 bases outside the gene matches. The V gene's germline CDR1 is LGHNT and CDR2 FRNRAP. The CDR3 loop spans 15 amino acids. The CDR3 nucleotides read TGTGCTAGTGGTTTCGGACTAGCGGGCCACAATGAGCAGTTCTTC. This translates into CASGFGLAGHNEQFF. The complete variable domain, with remaining parts taken from reference TRBV12-5 and TRBJ2-1, reads DARVTQTPRHKVTEMGQEVTMRCQPILGHNTVFWYRQTMMQGLELLAYFRNRAPLDDSGMPKDRFSAEMPDATLATLKIQPSEPRDSAVYFCASGFGLAGHNEQFFGPGTRLTVL.

The chain links TRBV30 to TRBJ1-2; no firm D call. Germline CDR1 is GTSNPN and CDR2 is SVGIG (reference sequence). This CDR3 has 11 amino acids. V was trimmed by 0 bases and J by 4 bases, leaving 3 bases between them. CDR3 protein: CAWSVSYGYTF. In DNA form, the CDR3 reads TGTGCCTGGAGTGTATCCTATGGCTACACCTTC.

This rearrangement joins TRBV2 to TRBJ2-7; perhaps TRBD2 as D (6 bases). The length of the CDR3 is 14 residues. Trimming pared 5 bases from V and 3 bases from J, leaving 14 bases between. The germline V gene has CDR1 SNHLY and CDR2 FYNNEI. The CDR3 DNA is TGTGCCAGCAGTCGACTAGAAATCCTCTACGAGCAGTACTTC. Protein sequence: CASSRLEILYEQYF.

This sequence joins TRBV10-1 and TRBJ2-2, with D perhaps matching TRBD2 (7 bases). The CDR3 spans 16 residues. In germline, CDR1 is WNHNN, CDR2 SYGVQD (reference sequence). V lost 3 bases and J 5 bases, leaving 16 bases between the germline ends. CDR3 sequence: CASSDFRGGGTGELFF. The CDR3 region has the DNA TGCGCCAGCAGTGACTTTAGGGGGGGGGGTACCGGGGAGCTGTTTTTT.

This clonotype occurred a few times. CDR3 sequence: CASSHPGTSGETQYF. The CDR3 DNA reads as TGTGCCAGCAGCCACCCGGGGACTAGCGGGGAGACCCAGTACTTC. The V call is TRBV4-2, the J call TRBJ2-5; 12 bases are shared with TRBD2. There are 15 residues in the CDR3. The germline V gene has CDR1 LGHNA and CDR2 YNFKEQ. Trimming cost V 3 bases and J 5 bases; bases outside gene matches: 4.

In this sample, this clonotype turned up a few times. V is TRBV20-1 and J is TRBJ2-7, with D perhaps given as TRBD1 or TRBD2 (6 bases each). CDR1 and CDR2 from the germline V gene are DFQATT and SNEGSKA (reference sequence). The CDR3 is made up of 14 amino acids. V was shortened by 0 bases and J by 1 base, with 10 bases between the two germline ends. The CDR3 coding sequence is TGCAGTGCTAGAGATAGGGGGGAGTCCTACGAGCAGTACTTC. Translating it yields CSARDRGESYEQYF.

The sample holds many counts of this clonotype. The chain employs TRBV6-6 and TRBJ1-2; 8 nucleotides align to TRBD1. CDR1 is MNHNY, CDR2 SVGAGI, per germline (reference sequence). This CDR3 is 12 amino acids long. Trimming took 6 bases from V and 8 from J; bases not matched to a gene: 5. The CDR3 region is CASSRTGTGYTF. The DNA for the CDR3 is TGTGCCAGCAGCCGGACAGGGACAGGCTACACCTTC.

This chain joins TRBV28 and TRBJ2-1; D call uncertain. The J call may be mistaken, given a closer DNA end match to TRBJ2-7. The germline V gene has CDR1 MDHEN and CDR2 SYDVKM. CDR3 size: 11 residues. The CDR3 is CAIHGNNEQYF. In DNA, the CDR3 is TGTGCCATTCATGGGAACAATGAGCAGTACTTC.